This TCR beta chain originates from a study of tumor-infiltrating lymphocytes in primary liver carcinoma. Study-level background: Samples had roughly 3.5 to 8 million productive TCRbeta reads, comparable between tissue types.

This clonotype was counted many times. Co-extraction of RNA and DNA was performed on about 20-32 mg of unsorted bulk tissue. Donors underwent surgery for histopathologically diagnosed primary liver carcinoma. Uniformly, tumor samples exhibited a viable tumor cell fraction exceeding 80%. Germline-derived CDR1 and CDR2 are ENHRY and SYGVKD. The CDR3 is 15 amino acids. V was trimmed by 2 bases and J by 9 bases, leaving 17 bases between them. cDNA specific to TCR beta was made from approximately 0.55 ug of total RNA, with a constant-region primer employed for priming. Amplification in three nested multiplex PCR rounds with slightly modified ARM-PCR gave rise to TCR beta libraries. TRBV1-TRBV30 forward primers paired with a C-beta reverse primer were used in the first two PCR rounds, which ran roughly 10 cycles each. TCRdb analysed the multiplex PCR reads with MiXCR anew, one entry per CDR3 protein. The table lists 90,000 to 110,000 distinct CDR3 sequences, roughly 80% of them singletons, with about 20% in the top ten.

The chain carries TRBV10-3 and TRBJ2-1; no firm D call. Sequenced input: liver tumor tissue from sampling region 3. Stated subset: tumor region T3, left-lateral pole. The receptor was derived from a middle-aged man with primary liver carcinoma and hepatitis B virus infection. The CDR3 region is CAISEEQPWTTEQFF. The DNA of the CDR3 is TGTGCCATCAGTGAGGAACAGCCATGGACCACTGAGCAGTTCTTC.